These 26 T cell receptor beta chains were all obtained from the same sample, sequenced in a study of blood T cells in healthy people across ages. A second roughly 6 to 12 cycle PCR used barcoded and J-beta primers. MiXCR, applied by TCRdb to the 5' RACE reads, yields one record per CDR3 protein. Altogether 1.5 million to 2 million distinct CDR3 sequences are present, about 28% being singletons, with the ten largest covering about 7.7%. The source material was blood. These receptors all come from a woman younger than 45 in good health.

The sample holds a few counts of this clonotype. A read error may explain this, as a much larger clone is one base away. CDR3 residues: CAMDGGSYGRGYTF. The CDR3 nucleotides read TGTGCCATGGACGGGGGATCCTATGGTCGGGGCTACACCTTC. The chain recombines TRBV15 with TRBJ1-2; D is perhaps TRBD1 (5 bases). The CDR3 runs 14 residues. Per the germline V gene, CDR1 is LNHNV and CDR2 is YYDKDF (reference sequence). The V end lost 10 bases, the J end lost 8 bases, and 23 bases lay between the germline ends.

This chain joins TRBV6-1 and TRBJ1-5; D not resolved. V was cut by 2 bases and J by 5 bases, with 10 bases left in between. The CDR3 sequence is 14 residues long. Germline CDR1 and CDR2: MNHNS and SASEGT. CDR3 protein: CASSELTVYQPQHF. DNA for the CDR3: TGTGCCAGCAGTGAACTGACGGTTTATCAGCCCCAGCATTTT.

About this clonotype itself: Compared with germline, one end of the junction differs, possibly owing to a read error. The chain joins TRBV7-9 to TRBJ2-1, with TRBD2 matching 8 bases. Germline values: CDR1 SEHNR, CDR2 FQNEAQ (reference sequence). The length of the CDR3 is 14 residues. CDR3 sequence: CTSSLEGLGDSQFF. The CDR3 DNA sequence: TGTACCAGCAGCTTAGAGGGACTAGGGGATAGTCAGTTCTTC.

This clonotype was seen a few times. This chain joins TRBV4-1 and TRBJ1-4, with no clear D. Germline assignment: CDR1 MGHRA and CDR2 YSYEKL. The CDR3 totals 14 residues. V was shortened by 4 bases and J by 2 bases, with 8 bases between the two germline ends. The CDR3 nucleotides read TGCGCCAGCAGCCCACGGTTTACTAATGAAAAACTGTTTTTT. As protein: CASSPRFTNEKLFF.

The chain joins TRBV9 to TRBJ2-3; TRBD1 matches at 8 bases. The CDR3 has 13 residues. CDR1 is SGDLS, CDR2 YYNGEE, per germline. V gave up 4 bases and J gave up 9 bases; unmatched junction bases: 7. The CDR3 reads CASSISRQGTQYF. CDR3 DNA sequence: TGTGCCAGCAGCATCTCCCGACAGGGGACGCAGTATTTT.

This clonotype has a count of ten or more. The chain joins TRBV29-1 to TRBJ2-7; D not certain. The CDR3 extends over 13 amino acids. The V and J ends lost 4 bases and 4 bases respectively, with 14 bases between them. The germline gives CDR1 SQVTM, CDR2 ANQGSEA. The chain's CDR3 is CSVVGLGSYEQYF. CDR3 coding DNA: TGCAGCGTTGTAGGGTTAGGTTCGTACGAGCAGTACTTC.

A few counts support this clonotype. The CDR3 DNA sequence: TGCGCCAGCAGCTTGGCCCCTGATTCAAACACTGAAGCTTTCTTT. Translating it yields CASSLAPDSNTEAFF. This chain joins TRBV5-1 and TRBJ1-1; unclear D gene. The germline CDR1 and CDR2 sequences are SGHRS and YFSETQ. The CDR3 consists of 15 residues. Between the trimmed V and J ends, which lost 0 bases and 2 bases, there was a span of 11 bases.

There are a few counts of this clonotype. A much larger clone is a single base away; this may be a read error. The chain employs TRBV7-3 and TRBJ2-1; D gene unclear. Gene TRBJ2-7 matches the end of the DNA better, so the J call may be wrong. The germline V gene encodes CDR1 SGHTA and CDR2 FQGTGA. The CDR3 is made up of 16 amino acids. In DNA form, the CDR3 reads TGTGCCAGCAGCTTAAATTTGGAGAGCTCCTACAATGAGCAGTACTTC. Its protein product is CASSLNLESSYNEQYF.

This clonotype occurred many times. The CDR3 loop is CASSFVAGYNEQYF. For the CDR3, the DNA is TGTGCCAGCAGTTTCGTGGCAGGGTACAACGAGCAGTACTTC. The chain is built from TRBV12-3 or TRBV12-4 and TRBJ2-7; D is possibly TRBD1 (5 bases). Deletions cut 3 bases from V and 5 bases from J, with 14 bases between. The CDR3 is 14 amino acids.

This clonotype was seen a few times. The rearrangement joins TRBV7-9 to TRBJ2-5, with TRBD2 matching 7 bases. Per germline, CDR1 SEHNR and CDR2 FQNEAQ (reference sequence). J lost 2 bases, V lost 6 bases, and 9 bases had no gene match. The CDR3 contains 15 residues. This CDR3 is CASRPPGLPQETQYF. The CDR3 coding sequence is TGTGCCAGCAGACCCCCGGGACTACCACAAGAGACCCAGTACTTC.

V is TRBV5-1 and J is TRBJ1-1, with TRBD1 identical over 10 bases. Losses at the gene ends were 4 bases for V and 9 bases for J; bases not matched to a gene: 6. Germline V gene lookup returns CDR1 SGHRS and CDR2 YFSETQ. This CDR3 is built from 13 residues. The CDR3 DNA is TGCGCCAGCAGCCCCCCGGGACAGGGGAAAGCTTTCTTT. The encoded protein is CASSPPGQGKAFF.

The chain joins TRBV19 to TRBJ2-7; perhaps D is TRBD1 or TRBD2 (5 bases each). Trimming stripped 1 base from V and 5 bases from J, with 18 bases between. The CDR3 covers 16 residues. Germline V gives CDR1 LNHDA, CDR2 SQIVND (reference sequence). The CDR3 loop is CASSIGGDLRGHEQYF. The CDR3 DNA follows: TGTGCCAGTAGTATAGGAGGGGACCTCCGAGGCCACGAGCAGTACTTC.

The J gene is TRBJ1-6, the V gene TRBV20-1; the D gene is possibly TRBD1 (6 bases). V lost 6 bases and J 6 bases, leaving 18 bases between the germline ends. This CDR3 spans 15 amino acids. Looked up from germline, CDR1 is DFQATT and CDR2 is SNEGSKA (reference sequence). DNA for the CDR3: TGCAGTGCGCCAGTACTGGGGGCTGCTAATTCACCCCTCCACTTT. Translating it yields CSAPVLGAANSPLHF.

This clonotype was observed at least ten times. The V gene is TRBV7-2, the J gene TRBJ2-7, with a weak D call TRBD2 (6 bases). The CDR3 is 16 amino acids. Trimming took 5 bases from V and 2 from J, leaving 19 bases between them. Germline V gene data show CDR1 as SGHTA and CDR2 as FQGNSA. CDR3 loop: CASSREGGGSPYEQYF. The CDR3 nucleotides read TGTGCCAGCAGCCGGGAAGGTGGGGGGTCCCCCTACGAGCAGTACTTC.

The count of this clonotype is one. The CDR3 here is CASSEALVGDTQYF. Written as DNA, the CDR3 is TGTGCCAGCAGTGAAGCCCTGGTGGGGGATACGCAGTATTTT. This chain links TRBV2 with TRBJ2-3; D remains ambiguous. Germline values: CDR1 SNHLY, CDR2 FYNNEI. CDR3 length equals 14 residues. V was shortened by 0 bases and J by 6 bases, with 10 bases between the two germline ends.

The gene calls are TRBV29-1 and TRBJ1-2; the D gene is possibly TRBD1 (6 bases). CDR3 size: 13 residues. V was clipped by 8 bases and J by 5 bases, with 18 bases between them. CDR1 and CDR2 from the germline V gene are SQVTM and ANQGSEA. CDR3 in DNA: TGCAGCATTGTGGGGGCAGACGAATATGGCTACACCTTC. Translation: CSIVGADEYGYTF. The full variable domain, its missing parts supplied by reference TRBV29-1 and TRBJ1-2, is SAVISQKPSRDICQRGTSLTIQCQVDSQVTMMFWYRQQPGQSLTLIATANQGSEATYESGFVIDKFPISRPNLTFSTLTVSNMSPEDSSIYLCSIVGADEYGYTFGSGTRLTVV.

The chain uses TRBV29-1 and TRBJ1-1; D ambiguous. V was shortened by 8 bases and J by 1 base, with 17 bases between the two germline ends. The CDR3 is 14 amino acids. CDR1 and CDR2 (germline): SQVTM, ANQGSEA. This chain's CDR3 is CSSVPARSNTEAFF. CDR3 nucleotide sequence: TGCAGCTCAGTACCGGCGCGATCGAACACTGAAGCTTTCTTT.

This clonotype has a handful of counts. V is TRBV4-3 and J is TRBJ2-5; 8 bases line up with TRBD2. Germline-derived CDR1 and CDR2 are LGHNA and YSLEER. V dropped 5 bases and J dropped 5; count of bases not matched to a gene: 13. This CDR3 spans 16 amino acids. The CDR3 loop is CASSEAGASELETQYF. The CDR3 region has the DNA TGCGCCAGCAGCGAAGCGGGAGCTAGCGAGTTGGAGACCCAGTACTTC.

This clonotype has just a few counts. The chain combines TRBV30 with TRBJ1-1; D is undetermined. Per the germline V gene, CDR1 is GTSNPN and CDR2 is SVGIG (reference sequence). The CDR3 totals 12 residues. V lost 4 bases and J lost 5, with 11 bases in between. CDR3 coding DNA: TGTGCCTGGACCACGTCGGTGACTGAAGCTTTCTTT. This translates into CAWTTSVTEAFF.

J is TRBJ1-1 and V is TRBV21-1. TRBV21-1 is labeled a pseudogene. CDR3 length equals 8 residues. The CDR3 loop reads CASSRAFF. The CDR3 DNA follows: TGTGCCAGCAGCCGAGCTTTCTTT.

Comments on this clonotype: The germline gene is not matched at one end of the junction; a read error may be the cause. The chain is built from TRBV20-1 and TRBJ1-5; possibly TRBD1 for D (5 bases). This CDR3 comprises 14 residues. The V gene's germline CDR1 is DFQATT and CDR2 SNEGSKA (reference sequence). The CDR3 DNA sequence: TGCAGTGTTAGAGATCGTCGGGGGGATCAGCCCCAGCATTTT. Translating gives CSVRDRRGDQPQHF.

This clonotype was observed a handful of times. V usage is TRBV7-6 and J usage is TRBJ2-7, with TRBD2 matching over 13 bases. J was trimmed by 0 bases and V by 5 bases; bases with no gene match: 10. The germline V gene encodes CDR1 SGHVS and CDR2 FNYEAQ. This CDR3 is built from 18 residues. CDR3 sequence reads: CASSPGLAGPVSSYEQYF. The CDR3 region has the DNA TGTGCCAGCAGCCCGGGACTAGCGGGGCCTGTTAGCTCCTACGAGCAGTACTTC.

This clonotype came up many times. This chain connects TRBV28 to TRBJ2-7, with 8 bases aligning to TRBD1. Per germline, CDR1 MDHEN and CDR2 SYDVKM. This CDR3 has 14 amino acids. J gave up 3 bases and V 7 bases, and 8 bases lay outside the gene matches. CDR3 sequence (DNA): TGTGCCAGCACCGGGACAGGTTTTATCTACGAGCAGTACTTC. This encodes CASTGTGFIYEQYF.

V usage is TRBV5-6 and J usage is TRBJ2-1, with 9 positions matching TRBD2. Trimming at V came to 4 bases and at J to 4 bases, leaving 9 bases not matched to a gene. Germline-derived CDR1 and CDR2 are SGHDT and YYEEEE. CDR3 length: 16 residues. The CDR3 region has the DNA TGTGCCAGCAGCAGAGTCGAGCGGGGGGATTACAATGAGCAGTTCTTC. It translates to CASSRVERGDYNEQFF. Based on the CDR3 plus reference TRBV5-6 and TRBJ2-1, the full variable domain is DAGVTQSPTHLIKTRGQQVTLRCSPKSGHDTVSWYQQALGQGPQFIFQYYEEEERQRGNFPDRFSGHQFPNYSSELNVNALLLGDSALYLCASSRVERGDYNEQFFGPGTRLTVL.

CDR3: CASKPGLATPEQYF. The CDR3 nucleotides read TGTGCCAGCAAACCGGGACTAGCGACCCCGGAGCAGTACTTC. The chain uses TRBV2 and TRBJ2-7, with 10 bases identical to TRBD2. Germline assignment: CDR1 SNHLY and CDR2 FYNNEI. CDR3 length equals 14 residues. V dropped 7 bases and J dropped 7; count of bases not matched to a gene: 10.

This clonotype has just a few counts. The DNA for the CDR3 is TGTGCCACCACTAGAAAGCAGTTCTTC. Encoded protein: CATTRKQFF. The V call is TRBV24-1, the J call TRBJ2-1; D is unresolved. Looked up from germline, CDR1 is KGHDR and CDR2 is SFDVKD. V was cut by 8 bases and J by 11 bases, with 6 bases left in between. The CDR3 sequence is 9 residues long.